The 8 T cell receptor beta chains below all came from one sample that was sequenced in a study of glioma-infiltrating T cells. TCR alpha and beta CDR3 regions were amplified from RNA using iRepertoire nested multiplex PCR. TCRdb redid the calling of the multiplex PCR reads with MiXCR, one entry per CDR3 protein. This table has a few hundred thousand distinct CDR3 sequences, around 38% appearing once. The sample was glioma tissue, nonneoplastic brain tissue, or PBMCs (not recorded which). These receptors came from a human donor with low-grade glioma or glioblastoma, undergoing nonglioma brain surgery, or in good health (not recorded which).

The table lists this clonotype with a few counts. The J gene is TRBJ1-1, the V gene TRBV20-1; TRBD1 matches at 7 bases. Germline loops: CDR1 DFQATT, CDR2 SNEGSKA (reference sequence). CDR3 length: 13 residues. With V trimmed by 5 bases and J by 1 base, 4 bases remained unmatched. DNA for the CDR3: TGCAGTGCTTCGTACAGGGGGAACACTGAAGCTTTCTTT. Its protein is CSASYRGNTEAFF.

This clonotype was counted at least ten times. The chain recombines TRBV27 with TRBJ1-5; maybe TRBD1 (6 bases). Germline CDR1 and CDR2: MNHEY and SMNVEV (reference sequence). This CDR3 region has 17 residues. V was clipped by 5 bases and J by 5 bases, with 22 bases between them. CDR3 sequence reads: CASSPEAGHALYQPQHF. CDR3 nucleotides: TGTGCCAGCAGTCCAGAGGCGGGACATGCTTTATATCAGCCCCAGCATTTT.

The chain links TRBV3-1 to TRBJ2-3; weak D call: TRBD2 (6 bases). This CDR3 spans 15 amino acids. Germline V CDR1 and CDR2: LGHDT, YNNKEL (reference sequence). V was clipped by 1 base and J by 4 bases, with 12 bases between them. The CDR3 spells CASSQVFGGPDTQYF. The CDR3 coding sequence is TGTGCCAGCAGCCAAGTTTTCGGGGGACCAGATACGCAGTATTTT.

The rearrangement joins TRBV20-1 to TRBJ2-4; 12 positions match TRBD2. The CDR3 totals 13 residues. CDR1 and CDR2 from the germline V gene are DFQATT and SNEGSKA (reference sequence). The V and J ends lost 7 bases and 6 bases, in that order; junction bases with no gene match: 4. The CDR3 protein is CSGLAGESNIQYF. CDR3 nucleotides: TGCAGTGGACTAGCGGGAGAGTCAAACATTCAGTACTTC.

This clonotype has a single count. A much larger clone lies a single base off, so this may be a read error. V gene TRBV6-1 combines with J gene TRBJ1-1; D remains ambiguous. The CDR3 is 13 residues long. Germline CDR1 MNHNS, CDR2 SASEGT. The chain's CDR3 is CASSITPHADAFF. CDR3 in DNA: TGTGCCAGCAGCATCACCCCGCATGCTGATGCTTTCTTT.

The chain is built from TRBV18 and TRBJ1-2; D gene uncertain. Between the trimmed V and J ends, which lost 3 bases and 2 bases, there was a span of 4 bases. Germline lookup yields CDR1 KGHSH and CDR2 LQKENI. The CDR3 covers 12 residues. The CDR3 loop reads CASSPLNYGYTF. For the CDR3, the DNA is TGTGCCAGCTCACCGTTGAACTATGGCTACACCTTC. The whole variable domain, remainder taken from reference TRBV18 and TRBJ1-2, is NAGVMQNPRHLVRRRGQEARLRCSPMKGHSHVYWYRQLPEEGLKFMVYLQKENIIDESGMPKERFSAEFPKEGPSILRIQQVVRGDSAAYFCASSPLNYGYTFGSGTRLTVV.

This clonotype was counted once. Being one base from a much bigger clone, this may be a read error. The gene calls are TRBV20-1 and TRBJ2-1; 10 bases are a match to TRBD2. CDR3 length: 14 amino acids. CDR1 DFQATT and CDR2 SNEGSKA come from the germline V gene (reference sequence). The junction had 10 bases not matched to a gene; V was cut back by 3 bases and J by 11 bases. CDR3 in amino acids: CSASLASGSGKQFF. The CDR3 DNA reads as TGCAGTGCTAGTCTGGCTAGCGGGAGTGGTAAGCAGTTCTTC.

There are a few counts of this clonotype. The V gene is TRBV27, the J gene TRBJ2-5, with D perhaps matching TRBD2 (5 bases). The CDR3 length is 22 residues. Trimming stripped 5 bases from V and 5 bases from J, with 39 bases between. The germline V gene has CDR1 MNHEY and CDR2 SMNVEV (reference sequence). The CDR3 sequence: CASSSAGPRLGNAAFISETQYF. CDR3 sequence (DNA): TGTGCCAGCAGTAGCGCGGGTCCCCGCCTTGGGAACGCAGCATTCATATCGGAGACCCAGTACTTC.